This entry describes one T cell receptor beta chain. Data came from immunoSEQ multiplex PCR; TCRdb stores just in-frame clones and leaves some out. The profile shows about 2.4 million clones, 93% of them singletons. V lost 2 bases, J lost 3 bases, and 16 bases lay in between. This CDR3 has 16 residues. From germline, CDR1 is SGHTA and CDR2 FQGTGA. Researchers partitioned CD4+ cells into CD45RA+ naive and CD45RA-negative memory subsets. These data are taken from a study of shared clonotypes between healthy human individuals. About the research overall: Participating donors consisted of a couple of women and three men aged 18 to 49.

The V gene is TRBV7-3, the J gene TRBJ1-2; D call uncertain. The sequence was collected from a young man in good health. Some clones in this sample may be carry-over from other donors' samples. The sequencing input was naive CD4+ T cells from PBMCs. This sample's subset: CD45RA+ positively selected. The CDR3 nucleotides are TGTGCCAGCAGCTTAGGGCCCCGCGAGGGTGACTATGGCTACACCTTC. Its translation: CASSLGPREGDYGYTF.